This TCR beta chain was found in a study of blood T cell repertoires in COVID-19 (dated by TCRdb to about 2020). Regarding the research as a whole: The collaborator samples originated in the United States, Italy and Spain and spanned the acute and convalescent phases of COVID-19. The prospective study material was composed of cDNA or gDNA derived from T cells, B-cell-depleted T cells, or PBMCs. Deeply sampled blood TCRbeta repertoires from subjects exposed to, actively infected with, or recovered from COVID-19 were included in the dataset. The repertoires were made available in a free public database intended to serve as a resource for research on the immune response to SARS-CoV-2. Samples were obtained from the ongoing ImmuneRACE study (first 160 participants) and from about 1,300 subjects provided by 6 global collaborators. The sample metadata nearly always contained a de-identified subject ID, COVID-19 status, age in years and sex. HLA class I and class II types, where available, came from metadata supplied by the sample provider rather than from assay-based typing. What the authors observed across the whole study: How much clinical and demographic metadata was included differed by source and by participant, and the metadata was provided uncurated.

The immunoSEQ Assay, a bias-controlled multiplex PCR, was used to amplify TCRbeta CDR3 regions from genomic DNA. The original pipeline was this. The number of nucleated cells in each sample was estimated from the amplification of reference gene primers within the assay. To quantify the absolute abundance of each unique TCRbeta CDR3 rearrangement, sequence reads were collapsed and filtered. For each sample, productive Simpson clonality was calculated as the square root of Simpson's diversity index over productive rearrangements. This is the immuneACCESS table as TCRdb keeps it, with only in-frame sequences that have V and J called. A part of the clones is gone; compared with another copy, unresolved V genes explain less than half, and the rest is unexplained. The DNA was the basis for D and trimming; V, J and clone size are from that table. The sample table shows some 250,000 clones, and about 86% are seen once. The ten largest make up roughly 3.1% of the sample.

About this clone: What antigen it recognizes has not been identified. Base qualities were left out, and no much larger clone turns up one base away.

Participants in the prospective study were enrolled through a virtual design, were aged roughly 18 to 95 years, and lived in 24 United States geographic areas. To assign participants to cohorts, the prospective study relied on clinical history that participants themselves reported in a screening survey and a study questionnaire. Each participant in the prospective study had whole blood, serum and a nasopharyngeal or oropharyngeal swab collected by mobile phlebotomists. Additional blood draws and questionnaires over an approximately 2-month period could optionally be provided by prospective study participants. Prospective study blood samples were shipped either frozen or at room temperature before DNA extraction. V loses 5 bases at its end and J loses 6 bases; junction bases beyond the gene matches: 8. CDR1 SGHDN and CDR2 FVKESK were looked up in the germline V gene. The CDR3 has 14 amino acids, counting the end cysteine and phenylalanine. Kept here is only the CDR3 DNA, which spans 42 bases and is read in frame from base 1.

This sequence originates from a woman between 40 and 50 years old with acute COVID-19. This chain joins TRBV14 to TRBJ2-7; the central 9 bases match TRBD2. Material: PBMCs or T cells enriched from blood (not recorded which). The CDR3 region: CASSTQREVREQYF. The nucleotide sequence is given as TGTGCCAGCAGCACCCAGCGGGAGGTTCGCGAGCAGTACTTC.